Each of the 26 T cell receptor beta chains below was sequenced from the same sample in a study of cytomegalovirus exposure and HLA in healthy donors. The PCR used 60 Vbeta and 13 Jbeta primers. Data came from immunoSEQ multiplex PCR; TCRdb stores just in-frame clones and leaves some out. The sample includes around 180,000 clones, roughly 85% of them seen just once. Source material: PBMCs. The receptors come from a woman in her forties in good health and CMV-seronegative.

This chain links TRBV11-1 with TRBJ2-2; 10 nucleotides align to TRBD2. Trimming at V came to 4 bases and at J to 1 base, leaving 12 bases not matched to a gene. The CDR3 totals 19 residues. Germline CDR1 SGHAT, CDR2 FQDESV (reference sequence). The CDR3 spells CASSSPYRTSGGNTGELFF. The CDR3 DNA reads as TGTGCCAGCAGCTCGCCCTATCGGACTAGCGGAGGGAACACCGGGGAGCTGTTTTTT.

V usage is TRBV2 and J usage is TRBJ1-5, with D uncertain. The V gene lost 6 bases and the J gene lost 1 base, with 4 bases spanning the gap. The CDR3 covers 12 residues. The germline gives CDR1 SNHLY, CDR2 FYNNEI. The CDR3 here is CASRRSNQPQHF. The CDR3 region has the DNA TGTGCCAGCAGGAGGAGCAATCAGCCCCAGCATTTT. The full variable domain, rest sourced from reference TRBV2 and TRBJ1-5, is EPEVTQTPSHQVTQMGQEVILRCVPISNHLYFYWYRQILGQKVEFLVSFYNNEISEKSEIFDDQFSVERPDGSNFTLKIRSTKLEDSAMYFCASRRSNQPQHFGDGTRLSIL.

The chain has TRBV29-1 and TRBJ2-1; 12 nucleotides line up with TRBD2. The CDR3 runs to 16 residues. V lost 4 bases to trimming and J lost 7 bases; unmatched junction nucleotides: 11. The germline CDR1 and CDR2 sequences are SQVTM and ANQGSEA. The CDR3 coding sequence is TGCAGCGTTGTACCTAGCGGGAGGGCCATGGCGAATGAGCAGTTCTTC. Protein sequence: CSVVPSGRAMANEQFF.

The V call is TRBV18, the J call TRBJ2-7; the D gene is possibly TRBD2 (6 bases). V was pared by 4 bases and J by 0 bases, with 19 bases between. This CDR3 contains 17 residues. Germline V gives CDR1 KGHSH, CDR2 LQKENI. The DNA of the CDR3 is TGTGCCAGCTCACGCAATCCGACTAGTCAGGACTCCTACGAGCAGTACTTC. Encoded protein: CASSRNPTSQDSYEQYF.

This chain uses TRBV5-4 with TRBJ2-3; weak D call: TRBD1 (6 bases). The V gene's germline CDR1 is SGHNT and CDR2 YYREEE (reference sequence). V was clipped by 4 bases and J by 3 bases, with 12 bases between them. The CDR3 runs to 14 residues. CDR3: CASSRTEETDTQYF. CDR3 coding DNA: TGTGCCAGCAGCCGGACAGAAGAAACAGATACGCAGTATTTT. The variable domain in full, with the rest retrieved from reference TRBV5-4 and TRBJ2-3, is ETGVTQSPTHLIKTRGQQVTLRCSSQSGHNTVSWYQQALGQGPQFIFQYYREEENGRGNFPPRFSGLQFPNYSSELNVNALELDDSALYLCASSRTEETDTQYFGPGTRLTVL.

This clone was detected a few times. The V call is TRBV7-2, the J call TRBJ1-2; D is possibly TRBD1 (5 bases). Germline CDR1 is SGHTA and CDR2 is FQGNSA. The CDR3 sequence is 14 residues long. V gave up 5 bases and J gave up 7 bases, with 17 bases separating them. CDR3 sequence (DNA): TGTGCCAGCAGCACGGACACCGCGGTTGGTGGCTACACCTTC. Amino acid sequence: CASSTDTAVGGYTF.

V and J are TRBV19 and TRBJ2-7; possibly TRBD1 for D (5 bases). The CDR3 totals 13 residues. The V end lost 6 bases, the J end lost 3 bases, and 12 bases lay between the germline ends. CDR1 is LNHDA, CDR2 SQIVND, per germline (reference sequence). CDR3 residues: CASSSGSGYEQYF. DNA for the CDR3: TGTGCCAGTAGCTCAGGGTCCGGCTACGAGCAGTACTTC.

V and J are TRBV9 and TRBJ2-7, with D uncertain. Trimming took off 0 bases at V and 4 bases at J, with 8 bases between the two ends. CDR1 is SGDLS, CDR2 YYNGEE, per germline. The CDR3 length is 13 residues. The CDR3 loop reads CASSVDPFYEQYF. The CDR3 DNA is TGTGCCAGCAGCGTAGATCCCTTTTACGAGCAGTACTTC.

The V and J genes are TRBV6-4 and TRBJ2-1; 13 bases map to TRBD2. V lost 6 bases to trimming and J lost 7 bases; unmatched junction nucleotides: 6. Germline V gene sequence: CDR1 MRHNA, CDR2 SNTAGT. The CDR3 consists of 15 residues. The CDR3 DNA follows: TGTGCCAGCAGGGGGGGGACTAGCGGGGATAATGAGCAGTTCTTC. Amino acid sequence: CASRGGTSGDNEQFF.

The CDR3 bases are TGCGCCAGCAGCGGCAATCAGGGGGCCGGGGCTGGAAACACCATATATTTT. This translates into CASSGNQGAGAGNTIYF. V usage is TRBV5-1 and J usage is TRBJ1-3; TRBD1 matches at 8 bases. The germline CDR1 and CDR2 sequences are SGHRS and YFSETQ. The CDR3 runs 17 residues. The V and J ends lost 4 bases and 2 bases, in that order; junction bases with no gene match: 11.

The DNA for the CDR3 is TGCGCCAGCAGCCGGGTCAGGACAGGGATGGGAAATTCACCCCTCCACTTT. Its translation: CASSRVRTGMGNSPLHF. This chain joins TRBV4-3 and TRBJ1-6; 8 bases align to TRBD1. V shed 4 bases and J 7 bases; nucleotides not matched to a gene: 12. Germline V gives CDR1 LGHNA, CDR2 YSLEER. This CDR3 spans 17 amino acids.

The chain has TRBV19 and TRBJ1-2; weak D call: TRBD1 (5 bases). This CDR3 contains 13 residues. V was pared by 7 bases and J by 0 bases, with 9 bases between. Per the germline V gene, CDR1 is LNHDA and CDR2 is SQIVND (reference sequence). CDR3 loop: CASKEGSNYGYTF. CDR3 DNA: TGTGCCAGTAAGGAGGGGTCTAACTATGGCTACACCTTC.

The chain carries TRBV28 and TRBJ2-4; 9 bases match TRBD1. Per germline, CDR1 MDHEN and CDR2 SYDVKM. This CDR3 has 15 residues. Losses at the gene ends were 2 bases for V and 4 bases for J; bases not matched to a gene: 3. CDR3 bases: TGTGCCAGCAGTTTAAGGGGACAGGGAAAAAACATTCAGTACTTC. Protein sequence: CASSLRGQGKNIQYF. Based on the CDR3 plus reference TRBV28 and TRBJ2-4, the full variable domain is DVKVTQSSRYLVKRTGEKVFLECVQDMDHENMFWYRQDPGLGLRLIYFSYDVKMKEKGDIPEGYSVSREKKERFSLILESASTNQTSMYLCASSLRGQGKNIQYFGAGTRLSVL.

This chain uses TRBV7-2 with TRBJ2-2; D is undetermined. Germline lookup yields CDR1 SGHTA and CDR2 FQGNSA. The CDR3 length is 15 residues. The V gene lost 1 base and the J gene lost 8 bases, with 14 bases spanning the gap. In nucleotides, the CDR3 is TGTGCCAGCAGCTTAGGGGCTCCAAAACAGGGGGAGCTGTTTTTT. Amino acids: CASSLGAPKQGELFF.

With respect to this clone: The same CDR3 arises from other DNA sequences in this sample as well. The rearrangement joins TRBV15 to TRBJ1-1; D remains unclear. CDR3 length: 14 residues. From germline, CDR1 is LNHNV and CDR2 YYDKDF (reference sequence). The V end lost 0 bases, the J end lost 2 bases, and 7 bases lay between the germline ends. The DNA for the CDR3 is TGTGCCACCAGCAGAGATCGAGGTAACACTGAAGCTTTCTTT. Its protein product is CATSRDRGNTEAFF.

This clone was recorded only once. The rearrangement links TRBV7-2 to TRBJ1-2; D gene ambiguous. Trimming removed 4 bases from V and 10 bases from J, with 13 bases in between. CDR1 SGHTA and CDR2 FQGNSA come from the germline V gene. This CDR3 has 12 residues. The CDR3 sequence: CASSSLTGHYTF. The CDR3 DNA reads TGTGCCAGCAGCTCCCTGACTGGCCACTACACCTTC.

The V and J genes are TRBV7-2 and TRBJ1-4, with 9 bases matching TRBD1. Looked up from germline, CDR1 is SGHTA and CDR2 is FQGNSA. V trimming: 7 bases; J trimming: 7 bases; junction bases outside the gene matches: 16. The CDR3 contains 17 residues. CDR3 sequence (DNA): TGTGCCAGCAAAAAAAGTGGGGGGGGACAGGGAAGTGAAAAACTGTTTTTT. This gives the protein CASKKSGGGQGSEKLFF.

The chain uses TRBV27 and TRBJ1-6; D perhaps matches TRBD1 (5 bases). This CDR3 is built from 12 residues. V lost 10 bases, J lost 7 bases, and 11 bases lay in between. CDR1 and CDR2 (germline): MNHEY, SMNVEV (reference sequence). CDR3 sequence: CATCKGNSPLHF. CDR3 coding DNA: TGTGCCACCTGTAAGGGGAATTCACCCCTCCACTTT.

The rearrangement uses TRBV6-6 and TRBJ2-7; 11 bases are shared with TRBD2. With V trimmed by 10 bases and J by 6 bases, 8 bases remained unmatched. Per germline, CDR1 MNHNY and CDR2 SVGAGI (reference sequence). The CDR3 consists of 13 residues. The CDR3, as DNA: TGTGCCATCAGACTAGCGGGGCTGGGCGAGCAGTACTTC. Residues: CAIRLAGLGEQYF.

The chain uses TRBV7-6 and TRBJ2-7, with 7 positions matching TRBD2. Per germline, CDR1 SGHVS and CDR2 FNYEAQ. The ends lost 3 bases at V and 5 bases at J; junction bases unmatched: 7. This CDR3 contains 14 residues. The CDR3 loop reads CASSLAGAANEQYF. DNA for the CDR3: TGTGCCAGCAGCTTGGCGGGAGCCGCCAACGAGCAGTACTTC. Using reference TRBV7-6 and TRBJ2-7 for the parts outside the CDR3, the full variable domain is GAGVSQSPRYKVTKRGQDVALRCDPISGHVSLYWYRQALGQGPEFLTYFNYEAQQDKSGLPNDRFSAERPEGSISTLTIQRTEQRDSAMYRCASSLAGAANEQYFGPGTRLTVT.

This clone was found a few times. CDR3 DNA: TGTGCCAGCAGCCAAGATCGTCTTACCGGAGCTTTCTTT. Amino acids: CASSQDRLTGAFF. This chain connects TRBV4-2 to TRBJ1-1, with D hard to call. The V gene's germline CDR1 is LGHNA and CDR2 YNFKEQ. The V end lost 0 bases, the J end lost 10 bases, and 12 bases lay between the germline ends. This CDR3 spans 13 amino acids.

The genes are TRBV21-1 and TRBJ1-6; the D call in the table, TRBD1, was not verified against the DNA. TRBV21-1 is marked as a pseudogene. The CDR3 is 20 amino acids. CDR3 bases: TGTGCCAGCAGCAAGGGGATTCCGAGGGGGCTTAGCTCCTATAATTCACCCCTCCACTTT. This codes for CASSKGIPRGLSSYNSPLHF.

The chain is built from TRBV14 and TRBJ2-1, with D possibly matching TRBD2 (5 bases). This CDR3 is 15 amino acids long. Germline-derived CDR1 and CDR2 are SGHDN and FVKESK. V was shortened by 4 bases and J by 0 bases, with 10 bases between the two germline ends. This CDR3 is CASSPIASSYNEQFF. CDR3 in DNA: TGTGCCAGCAGCCCTATAGCGAGCTCCTACAATGAGCAGTTCTTC.

The CDR3 DNA is TGTGCCAGCAGTGAAGCTGGCGGGGCCATATACGAGCAGTACTTC. As protein: CASSEAGGAIYEQYF. V and J are TRBV6-1 and TRBJ2-7; possible D gene TRBD2, 6 bases. Trimming removed 0 bases from V and 4 bases from J, with 13 bases in between. The CDR3 sequence is 15 residues long. Germline lookup yields CDR1 MNHNS and CDR2 SASEGT.

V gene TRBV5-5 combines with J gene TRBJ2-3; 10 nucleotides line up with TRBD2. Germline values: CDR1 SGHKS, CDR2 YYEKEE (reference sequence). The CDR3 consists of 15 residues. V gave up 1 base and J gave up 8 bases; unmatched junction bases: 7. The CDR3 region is CASSLTPAGGGTQYF. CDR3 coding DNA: TGTGCCAGCAGCTTGACCCCAGCGGGGGGGGGTACGCAGTATTTT.

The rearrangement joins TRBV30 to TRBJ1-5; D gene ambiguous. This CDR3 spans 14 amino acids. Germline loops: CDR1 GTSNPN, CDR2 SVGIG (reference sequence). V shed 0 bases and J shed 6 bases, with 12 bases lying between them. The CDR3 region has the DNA TGTGCCTGGAGTGTAGAGGATCTGGGTCAGCCCCAGCATTTT. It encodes CAWSVEDLGQPQHF.